This TCR beta chain was sequenced during a study of cytomegalovirus exposure and HLA in healthy donors. This CDR3 region has 14 residues. The ends lost 4 bases at V and 4 bases at J; junction bases unmatched: 3. Germline-derived CDR1 and CDR2 are ENHRY and SYGVKD. The PCR was carried out with 60 Vbeta primers and 13 Jbeta primers. Generated by immunoSEQ multiplex PCR, the TCRdb table keeps only in-frame clones and is missing some. The table lists around 150,000 clones, 75% to 80% of them singletons, with just under 1% in the top ten. This sequence joins TRBV10-3 and TRBJ1-5; 8 nucleotides agree with TRBD1. The sequenced sample was PBMCs. This sequence originates from a woman between 45 and 65 years old in good health and CMV-seropositive. CDR3: CAISGTGLNQPQHF. In nucleotides, the CDR3 is TGTGCCATCAGTGGGACAGGGTTGAATCAGCCCCAGCATTTT.